This paragraph reports one TCR beta chain. Its cognate antigen is unknown. This CDR3 contains 16 residues. The V and J ends lost 0 bases and 6 bases, in that order; junction bases with no gene match: 6. Germline V gene data show CDR1 as SGHNT and CDR2 as YYREEE (reference sequence). PCR employed 60 Vbeta and 13 Jbeta primers. Only in-frame clones appear in the TCRdb table, and some are missing; sequencing was by immunoSEQ multiplex PCR. This table has 100,000 to 150,000 clones, approximately 74% appearing once. These data originate in a study of cytomegalovirus exposure and HLA in healthy donors. Overall study: Assignment to the Caucasian-associated ancestry cluster applied to more than 75% of the roughly 410 genotyped donors. General observations from the study: Researchers reported from a later analysis that most CMV-associated TCR beta chains appeared HLA-restricted.

This TCR was sampled from a male donor in good health and CMV-seronegative. The chain recombines TRBV5-4 with TRBJ1-6, with 7 bases lining up with TRBD1. Sequencing used PBMCs. In DNA form, the CDR3 reads TGTGCCAGCAGCTTGGAGACAGGGCTAGGTAATTCACCCCTCCACTTT. It codes for CASSLETGLGNSPLHF.